The 9 T cell receptor beta chains below come from one sample, sequenced in a study of beta chain features in type 1 diabetes. Whole-study results and caveats: Among patients with Type 1 diabetes, TCRB CDR3s were moderately but significantly shorter in every one of the four CD4+ subsets.

Expressed TCRB transcripts were sequenced because the entire RNA isolate underwent reverse transcription. Profiling relied on immunoSEQ multiplex PCR, and the TCRdb table lists in-frame clones only, not all of them. The table records about 360,000 clones, about 12% of them present only once. Antigens for these TCRs are unknown. The specimen sequenced was naive CD4+ T cells from blood. The receptors derive from a woman between 18 and 30 years old with type 1 diabetes.

This sequence joins TRBV18 and TRBJ1-1; possibly TRBD1 for D (5 bases). The V end was cut by 1 base, the J end by 0 bases, with 9 bases between. Germline V CDR1 and CDR2: KGHSH, LQKENI. CDR3 size: 15 residues. For the CDR3, the DNA is TGTGCCAGCTCACCACTCGAGACAGTGAACACTGAAGCTTTCTTT. Translation: CASSPLETVNTEAFF.

The chain carries TRBV15 and TRBJ2-7; 7 nucleotides agree with TRBD2. The CDR3 runs 15 residues. CDR1 and CDR2 from the germline V gene are LNHNV and YYDKDF (reference sequence). The trim removed 7 bases at V and 2 bases at J, leaving 11 bases unmatched. The CDR3 DNA reads TGTGCCACCAAGAGAGCGGGGCTATTAGCCTACGAGCAGTACTTC. This sequence encodes CATKRAGLLAYEQYF.

This clone was seen a few times. The J gene is TRBJ2-1, the V gene TRBV5-4; a weak D match, TRBD2 (5 bases). The V end lost 4 bases, the J end lost 5 bases, and 10 bases lay between the germline ends. Germline V gives CDR1 SGHNT, CDR2 YYREEE (reference sequence). CDR3 size: 13 residues. The CDR3 loop is CASSRGANNEQFF. The CDR3 coding sequence is TGTGCCAGCAGCCGGGGAGCAAACAATGAGCAGTTCTTC.

This clone occurred a few times. The genes are TRBV4-3 and TRBJ2-4; no reliable D call. The CDR3 is 16 residues long. Trimming shortened V by 0 bases and J by 0 bases, and 9 bases separated the two germline ends. Germline CDR1 reads LGHNA; CDR2 reads YSLEER. The CDR3 nucleotides are TGCGCCAGCAGCCAAGATATGAGCGTAGCCAAAAACATTCAGTACTTC. This gives the protein CASSQDMSVAKNIQYF.

The sample holds a few counts of this clone. This sequence joins TRBV28 and TRBJ2-1; tentative D call: TRBD2 (5 bases). This CDR3 spans 11 amino acids. The germline V and J ends were trimmed by 5 bases and 10 bases, with 9 bases remaining between them. The germline gives CDR1 MDHEN, CDR2 SYDVKM. The CDR3 region has the DNA TGTGCCAGCAGTCCCCGGGAAGAGCAGTTCTTC. Translating it yields CASSPREEQFF.

V is TRBV7-2 and J is TRBJ2-3; the match to TRBD2 covers 10 bases. CDR3 length: 16 amino acids. The trim removed 1 base at V and 7 bases at J, leaving 8 bases unmatched. Germline V CDR1 and CDR2: SGHTA, FQGNSA. In DNA form, the CDR3 reads TGTGCCAGCAGCTTAGGGTCAGCGGGGGGGCTAAATACGCAGTATTTT. This encodes CASSLGSAGGLNTQYF.

About this clone itself: The same CDR3 can be traced to other DNA sequences in this sample. The V and J genes are TRBV19 and TRBJ2-7; D is unresolved. Trimming took 1 base from V and 2 from J, leaving 6 bases between them. The CDR3 is 13 amino acids. Germline CDR1 and CDR2: LNHDA and SQIVND (reference sequence). The CDR3, as DNA: TGTGCCAGTAGTATAGGAGGAACCTACGAGCAGTACTTC. This sequence encodes CASSIGGTYEQYF.

This chain connects TRBV19 to TRBJ1-5; 8 bases align to TRBD1. J was trimmed by 0 bases and V by 8 bases; bases with no gene match: 9. The germline gives CDR1 LNHDA, CDR2 SQIVND (reference sequence). The CDR3 spans 16 residues. CDR3 nucleotide sequence: TGTGCCAGTGGAGGACAGGGAACGTATAGCAATCAGCCCCAGCATTTT. This gives the protein CASGGQGTYSNQPQHF.

The chain joins TRBV4-1 to TRBJ2-2; 9 bases fit TRBD2. V was clipped by 3 bases and J by 0 bases; unmatched bases: 8. The CDR3 contains 18 residues. The germline V gene has CDR1 MGHRA and CDR2 YSYEKL. CDR3 protein: CASSHPISSGANTGELFF. CDR3 in DNA: TGCGCCAGCAGCCACCCAATATCTAGCGGGGCGAACACCGGGGAGCTGTTTTTT.